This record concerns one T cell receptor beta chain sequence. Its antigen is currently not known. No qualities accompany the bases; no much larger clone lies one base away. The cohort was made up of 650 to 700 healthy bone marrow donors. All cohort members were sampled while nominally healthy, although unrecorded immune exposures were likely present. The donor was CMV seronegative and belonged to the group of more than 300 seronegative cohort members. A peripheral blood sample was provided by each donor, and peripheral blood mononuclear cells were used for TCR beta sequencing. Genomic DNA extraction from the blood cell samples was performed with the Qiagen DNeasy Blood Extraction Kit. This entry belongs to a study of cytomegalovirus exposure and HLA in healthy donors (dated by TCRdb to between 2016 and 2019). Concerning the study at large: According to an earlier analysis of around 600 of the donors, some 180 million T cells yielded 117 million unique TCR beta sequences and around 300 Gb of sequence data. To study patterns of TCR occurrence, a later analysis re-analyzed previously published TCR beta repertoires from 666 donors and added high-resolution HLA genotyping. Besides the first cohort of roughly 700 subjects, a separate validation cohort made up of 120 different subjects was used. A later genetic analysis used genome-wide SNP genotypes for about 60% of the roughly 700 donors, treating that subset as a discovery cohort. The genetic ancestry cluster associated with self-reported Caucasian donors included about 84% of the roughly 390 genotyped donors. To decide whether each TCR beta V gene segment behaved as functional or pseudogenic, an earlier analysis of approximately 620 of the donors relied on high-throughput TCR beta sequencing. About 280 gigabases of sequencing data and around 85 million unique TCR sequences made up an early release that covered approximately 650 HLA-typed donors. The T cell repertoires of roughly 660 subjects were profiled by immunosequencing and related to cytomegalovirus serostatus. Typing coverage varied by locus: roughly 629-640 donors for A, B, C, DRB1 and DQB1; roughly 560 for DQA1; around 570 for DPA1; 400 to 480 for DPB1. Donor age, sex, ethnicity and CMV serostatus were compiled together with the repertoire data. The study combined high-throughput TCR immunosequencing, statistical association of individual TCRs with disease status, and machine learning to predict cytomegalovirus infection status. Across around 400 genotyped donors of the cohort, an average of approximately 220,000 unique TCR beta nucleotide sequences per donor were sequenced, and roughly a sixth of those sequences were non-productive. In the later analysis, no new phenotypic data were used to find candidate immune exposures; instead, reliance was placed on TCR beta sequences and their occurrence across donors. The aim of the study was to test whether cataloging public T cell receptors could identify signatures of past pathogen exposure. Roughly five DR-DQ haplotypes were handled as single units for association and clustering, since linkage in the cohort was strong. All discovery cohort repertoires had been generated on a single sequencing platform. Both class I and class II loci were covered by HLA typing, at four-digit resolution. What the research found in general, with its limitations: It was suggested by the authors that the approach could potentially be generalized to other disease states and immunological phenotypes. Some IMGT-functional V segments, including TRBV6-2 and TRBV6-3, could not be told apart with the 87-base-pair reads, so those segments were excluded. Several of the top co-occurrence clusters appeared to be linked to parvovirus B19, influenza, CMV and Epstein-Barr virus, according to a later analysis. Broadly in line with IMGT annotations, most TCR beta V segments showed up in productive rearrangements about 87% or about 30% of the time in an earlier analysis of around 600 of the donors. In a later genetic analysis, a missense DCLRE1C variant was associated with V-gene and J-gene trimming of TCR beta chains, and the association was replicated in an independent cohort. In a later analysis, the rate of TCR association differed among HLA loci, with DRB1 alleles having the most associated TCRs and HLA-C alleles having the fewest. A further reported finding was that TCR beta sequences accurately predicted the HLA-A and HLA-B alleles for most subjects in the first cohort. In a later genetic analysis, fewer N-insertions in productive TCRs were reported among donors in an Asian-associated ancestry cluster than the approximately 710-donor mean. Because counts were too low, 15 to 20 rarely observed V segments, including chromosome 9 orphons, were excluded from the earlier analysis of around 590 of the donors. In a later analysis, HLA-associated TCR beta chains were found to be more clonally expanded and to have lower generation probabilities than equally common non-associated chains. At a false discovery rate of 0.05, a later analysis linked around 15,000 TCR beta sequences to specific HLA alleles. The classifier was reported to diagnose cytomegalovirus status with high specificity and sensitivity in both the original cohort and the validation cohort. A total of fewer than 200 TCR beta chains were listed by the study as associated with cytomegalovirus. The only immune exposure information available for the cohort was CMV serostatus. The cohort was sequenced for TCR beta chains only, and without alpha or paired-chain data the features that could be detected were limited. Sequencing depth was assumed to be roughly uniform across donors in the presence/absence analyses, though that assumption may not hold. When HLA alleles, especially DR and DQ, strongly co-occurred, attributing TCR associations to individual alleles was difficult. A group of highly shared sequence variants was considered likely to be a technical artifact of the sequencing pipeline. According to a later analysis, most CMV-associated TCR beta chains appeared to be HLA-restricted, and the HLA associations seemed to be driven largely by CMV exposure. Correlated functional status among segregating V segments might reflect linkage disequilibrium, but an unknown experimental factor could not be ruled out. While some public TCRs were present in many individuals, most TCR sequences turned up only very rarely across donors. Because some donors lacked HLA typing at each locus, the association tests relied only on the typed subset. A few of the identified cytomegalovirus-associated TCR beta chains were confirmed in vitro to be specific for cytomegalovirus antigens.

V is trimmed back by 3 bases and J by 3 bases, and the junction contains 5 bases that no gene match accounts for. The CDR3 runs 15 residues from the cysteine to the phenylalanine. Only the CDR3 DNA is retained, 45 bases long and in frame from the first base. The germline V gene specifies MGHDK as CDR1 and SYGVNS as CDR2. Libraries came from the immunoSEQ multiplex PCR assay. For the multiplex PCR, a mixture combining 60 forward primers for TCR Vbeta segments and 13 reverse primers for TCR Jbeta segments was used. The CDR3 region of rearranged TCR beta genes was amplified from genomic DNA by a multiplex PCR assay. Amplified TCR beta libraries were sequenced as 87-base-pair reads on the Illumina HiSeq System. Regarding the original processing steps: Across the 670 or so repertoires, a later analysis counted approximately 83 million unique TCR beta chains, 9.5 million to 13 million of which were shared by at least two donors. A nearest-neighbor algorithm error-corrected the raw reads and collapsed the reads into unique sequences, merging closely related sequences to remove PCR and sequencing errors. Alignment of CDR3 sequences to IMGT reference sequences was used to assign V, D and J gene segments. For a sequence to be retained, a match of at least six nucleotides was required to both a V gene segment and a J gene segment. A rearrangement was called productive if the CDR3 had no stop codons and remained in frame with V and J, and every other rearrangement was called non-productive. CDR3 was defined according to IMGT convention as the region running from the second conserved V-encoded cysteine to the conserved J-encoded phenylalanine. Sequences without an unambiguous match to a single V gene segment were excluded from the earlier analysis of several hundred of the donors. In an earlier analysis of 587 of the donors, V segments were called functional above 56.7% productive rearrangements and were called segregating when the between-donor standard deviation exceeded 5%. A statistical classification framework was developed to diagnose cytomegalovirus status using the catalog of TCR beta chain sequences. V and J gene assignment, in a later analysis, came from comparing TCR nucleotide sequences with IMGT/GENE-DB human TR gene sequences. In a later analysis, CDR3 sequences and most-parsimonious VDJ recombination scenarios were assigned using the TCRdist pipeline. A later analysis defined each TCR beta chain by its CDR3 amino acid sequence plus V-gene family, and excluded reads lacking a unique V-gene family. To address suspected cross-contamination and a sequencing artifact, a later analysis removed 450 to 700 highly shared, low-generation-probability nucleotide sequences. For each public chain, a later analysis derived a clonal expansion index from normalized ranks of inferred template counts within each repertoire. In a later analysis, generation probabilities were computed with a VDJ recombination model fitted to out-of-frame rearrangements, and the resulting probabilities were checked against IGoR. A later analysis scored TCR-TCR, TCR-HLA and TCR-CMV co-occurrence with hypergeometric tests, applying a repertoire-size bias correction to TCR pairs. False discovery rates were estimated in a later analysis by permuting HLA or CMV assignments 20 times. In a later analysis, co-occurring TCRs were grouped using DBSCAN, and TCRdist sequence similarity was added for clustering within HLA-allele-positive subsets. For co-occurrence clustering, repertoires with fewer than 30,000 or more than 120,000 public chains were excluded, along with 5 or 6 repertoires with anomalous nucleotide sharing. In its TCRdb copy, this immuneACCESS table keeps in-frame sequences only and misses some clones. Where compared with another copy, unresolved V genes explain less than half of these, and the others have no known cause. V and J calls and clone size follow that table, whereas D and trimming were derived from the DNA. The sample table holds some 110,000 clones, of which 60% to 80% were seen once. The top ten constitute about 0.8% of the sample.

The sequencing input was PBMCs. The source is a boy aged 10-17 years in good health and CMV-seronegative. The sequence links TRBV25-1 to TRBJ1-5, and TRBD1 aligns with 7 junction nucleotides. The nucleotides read TGTGCCAGCAGTGACGGGGACAGCCCCAATCAGCCCCAGCATTTT. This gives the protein CASSDGDSPNQPQHF.